The present entry profiles one TCR beta chain with its context. Time point denoted: baseline, week 1 (first vaccination visit). Treatment denoted: pre-vaccination baseline after standard-of-care therapy. Tumors from donors were new WHO grade 3 or 4 IDH1-mutant astrocytomas with ATRX loss. This sample is part of a study of a mutant IDH1 vaccine in newly diagnosed glioma. Profiling relied on immunoSEQ multiplex PCR, and the TCRdb table lists in-frame clones only, not all of them. The profile shows tens of thousands of clones, roughly 80% of them singletons. Germline lookup yields CDR1 MNHNY and CDR2 SVGAGI (reference sequence). After removal of 6 bases from V and 2 bases from J, the junction contained 12 bases not matched to a gene. CDR3 size: 16 residues.

The J gene is TRBJ2-7, the V gene TRBV6-6; 8 positions match TRBD2. This TCR was recovered from a woman aged 40-49 years with glioma. Source: PBMCs, taken from a glioma patient treated with radiotherapy, temozolomide or both. This CDR3 is CASSPSAGGPAYEQYF. CDR3 in DNA: TGTGCCAGCAGCCCTTCGGCGGGGGGCCCAGCCTACGAGCAGTACTTC.